This T cell receptor beta chain was observed in a study of CD8+ T cells in alopecia areata. Study in general: It was oral tofacitinib, at 5 to 10 mg twice daily, that treated patients received. General observations from the study: Greater clonality was observed in lesional scalp samples, especially alopecia totalis/universalis, versus normal scalp. Normal skin contains resident alphabeta T cells, and these are also sequenced in scalp samples.

Regarding this clone: The target antigen is unknown.

RNA was extracted and reverse transcribed into cDNA as the sequencing template. Data came from immunoSEQ multiplex PCR; TCRdb stores just in-frame clones and leaves some out. Of over 150,000 clones in the sample, 45% to 65% were seen once. The CDR3 is 15 residues long. The V segment lost 2 bases and the J segment 5 bases; nucleotides outside the gene matches: 8. CDR1 is SGHRS, CDR2 YFSETQ, per germline. Treatment described: oral pan-JAK inhibitor, 5-10 mg twice daily. As part of sample collection, lesional scalp punch biopsies and peripheral blood were taken from alopecia areata patients. The chain employs TRBV5-1 and TRBJ2-7; 9 positions agree with TRBD1. Material: CD4+ T cells sorted from blood, obtained at week 4, from a patient treated with tofacitinib. This receptor was obtained from a human donor with alopecia areata. CDR3 bases: TGCGCCAGCAGCTTCGGGACAGGGTTCAGGGACGAGCAGTACTTC. Its protein is CASSFGTGFRDEQYF.